This is a list of T cell receptor beta chains from one sample in a study of blood T cell repertoires in COVID-19. TCRdb keeps only in-frame clones here, not all; method: immunoSEQ multiplex PCR. This sample has about 210,000 clones; around 82% occur once, and the top ten carry around 4%. Sample: PBMCs or T cells enriched from blood (not recorded which). These receptors came from a man aged 30 to 39 with acute COVID-19. CDR3s include the opening cysteine and the closing phenylalanine or tryptophan. D genes are given only for firm matches. Size values are once, few and many counts, or a class for expanded clones, and some rows have none.

V gene: TRBV11-2; J gene: TRBJ2-1; clone size: .; D gene: TRBD2; CDR3 DNA: TGTGCCAGCAGCTTAGATCTAGCGGGGTTATACAATGAGCAGTTCTTC; CDR3 protein: CASSLDLAGLYNEQFF
V gene: TRBV28; J gene: TRBJ1-1; clone size: once; D gene: TRBD1; CDR3 DNA: TGTGCCAGCAGTCGACAGGGTTTGAACACTGAAGCTTTCTTT; CDR3 protein: CASSRQGLNTEAFF
V gene: TRBV28; J gene: TRBJ1-1; clone size: .; D gene: TRBD1; CDR3 DNA: TGTGCCAGCAGTCTGACAGGGGCGAGTACTAAAGCTTTCTTT; CDR3 protein: CASSLTGASTKAFF
V gene: TRBV6-1; J gene: TRBJ2-7; clone size: few; D gene: TRBD1; CDR3 DNA: TGTGCCAGCAGTGAGTTGGGACAGGGGAGGTACGAGCAGTACTTC; CDR3 protein: CASSELGQGRYEQYF
V gene: TRBV9; J gene: TRBJ2-5; clone size: .; D gene: TRBD2; CDR3 DNA: TGTGCCAGCAGCGTAGGGGGAGGGAAGGAGACCCAGTACTTC; CDR3 protein: CASSVGGGKETQYF
V gene: TRBV4-1; J gene: TRBJ1-6; clone size: .; D gene: .; CDR3 DNA: TGCGCCAGCAGCCAAGAGTCTAGGGAGAGCTCCTATAATTCACCCCTCCACTTT; CDR3 protein: CASSQESRESSYNSPLHF
V gene: TRBV9; J gene: TRBJ1-3; clone size: .; D gene: .; CDR3 DNA: TGTGCCAGCAGCGTAGAGCGGGGAAACACCATATATTTT; CDR3 protein: CASSVERGNTIYF
V gene: TRBV19; J gene: TRBJ1-2; clone size: .; D gene: TRBD1; CDR3 DNA: TGTGCCAGCAGGATTTTACCGGGACAGGCTAACTATGGCTACACCTTC; CDR3 protein: CASRILPGQANYGYTF
V gene: TRBV28; J gene: TRBJ1-1; clone size: .; D gene: TRBD1; CDR3 DNA: TGTGCCAGCAGTGGACAGGCATACATGAACACTGAAGCTTTCTTT; CDR3 protein: CASSGQAYMNTEAFF
V gene: TRBV4-1; J gene: TRBJ2-7; clone size: .; D gene: .; CDR3 DNA: TGCGCCAGCAGCCAAGTACAGGGCTCCTACGAGCAGTACTTC; CDR3 protein: CASSQVQGSYEQYF
V gene: TRBV3-1/TRBV3-2; J gene: TRBJ1-1; clone size: .; D gene: .; CDR3 DNA: TGTGCCAGCAGCCATGGGGAGGGGAGAGGGGGAGCTTTCTTT; CDR3 protein: CASSHGEGRGGAFF
V gene: TRBV6-5; J gene: TRBJ1-2; clone size: .; D gene: .; CDR3 DNA: TGTGCCAGCATCGGACAGCCTAACTATGGCTACACCTTC; CDR3 protein: CASIGQPNYGYTF
V gene: TRBV19; J gene: TRBJ1-1; clone size: .; D gene: .; CDR3 DNA: TGTGCCAGTAGAAGGGGTCCTGAAGCTTTCTTT; CDR3 protein: CASRRGPEAFF
V gene: TRBV23-1; J gene: TRBJ1-3; clone size: .; D gene: .; CDR3 DNA: TGCGCCCCAAGGGGAAATGGAAACACCATATATTTT; CDR3 protein: CAPRGNGNTIYF
V gene: TRBV10-3; J gene: TRBJ2-1; clone size: .; D gene: .; CDR3 DNA: TGTGCCATCAGTCCGGGGAGCCGGCCCCCCTACAATGAGCAGTTCTTC; CDR3 protein: CAISPGSRPPYNEQFF
V gene: TRBV12-3/TRBV12-4; J gene: TRBJ2-7; clone size: .; D gene: .; CDR3 DNA: TGTGCCAGCAGTTTGGACAGCTCCTACGAGCAGTACTTC; CDR3 protein: CASSLDSSYEQYF
V gene: TRBV29-1; J gene: TRBJ2-7; clone size: .; D gene: TRBD2; CDR3 DNA: TGCAGCGTTGCTAGCGGGGGCCGAGAGCAGTACTTC; CDR3 protein: CSVASGGREQYF
V gene: TRBV6-4; J gene: TRBJ1-1; clone size: .; D gene: .; CDR3 DNA: TGTGCCAGCAGTGCAGGGGAGAACACTGAAGCTTTCTTT; CDR3 protein: CASSAGENTEAFF
V gene: TRBV19; J gene: TRBJ2-6; clone size: .; D gene: TRBD2; CDR3 DNA: TGTGCCAGTAGTATCGGACTAGGCAAAAGCTCTGGGGCCAACGTCCTGACTTTC; CDR3 protein: CASSIGLGKSSGANVLTF
V gene: TRBV18; J gene: TRBJ1-2; clone size: .; D gene: TRBD1; CDR3 DNA: TGTGCCAGCTCACCACCGGTGACAGGGGGCTCTTATGGCTACACCTTC; CDR3 protein: CASSPPVTGGSYGYTF
V gene: TRBV3-1/TRBV3-2; J gene: TRBJ1-2; clone size: .; D gene: .; CDR3 DNA: TGTGCCAGCAGCCACCCGGACAAAGCCTATGGCTACACCTTC; CDR3 protein: CASSHPDKAYGYTF
V gene: TRBV18; J gene: TRBJ1-1; clone size: .; D gene: TRBD1; CDR3 DNA: TGTGCCAGCTCACCAGACAGGGCTAGCACTGAAGCTTTCTTT; CDR3 protein: CASSPDRASTEAFF
V gene: TRBV5-1; J gene: TRBJ2-7; clone size: .; D gene: .; CDR3 DNA: TGCGCCAGCAGCTTGGAGCCCGCGGGGCGAGCTGCCCTCTACGAGCAGTACTTC; CDR3 protein: CASSLEPAGRAALYEQYF
V gene: TRBV5-4; J gene: TRBJ1-2; clone size: .; D gene: TRBD1; CDR3 DNA: TGTGCCAGCAGCTTGAGGGACAGACCAAACTATGGCTACACCTTC; CDR3 protein: CASSLRDRPNYGYTF
V gene: TRBV20-1; J gene: TRBJ2-1; clone size: .; D gene: .; CDR3 DNA: TGCAGTGCTAGACTCTACAATGAGCAGTTCTTC; CDR3 protein: CSARLYNEQFF
V gene: TRBV29-1; J gene: TRBJ1-1; clone size: .; D gene: TRBD1; CDR3 DNA: TGCAGCTTCACGGGACAGGGTGGCACCGGGTACACTGAAGCTTTCTTT; CDR3 protein: CSFTGQGGTGYTEAFF
V gene: TRBV27; J gene: TRBJ2-7; clone size: few; D gene: TRBD1; CDR3 DNA: TGTGCCAGCAGTTACTCGTGGGGGACAGGGGCAAGGGAGCAGTACTTC; CDR3 protein: CASSYSWGTGAREQYF
V gene: TRBV11-3; J gene: TRBJ2-1; clone size: .; D gene: TRBD2; CDR3 DNA: TGTGCCAGCAGCCGCGGGGGGGCCGATGAGCAGTTCTTC; CDR3 protein: CASSRGGADEQFF
V gene: TRBV9; J gene: TRBJ1-6; clone size: .; D gene: .; CDR3 DNA: TGTGCCAGCAGCCCAGGCGGAGGGGCGAGTAATTCACCCCTCCACTTT; CDR3 protein: CASSPGGGASNSPLHF
V gene: TRBV5-4; J gene: TRBJ1-4; clone size: .; D gene: TRBD1; CDR3 DNA: TGTGCCAGCAGCAAGGACAGGGGGCAGGTAGTTGAAAAACTGTTTTTT; CDR3 protein: CASSKDRGQVVEKLFF
V gene: TRBV7-6; J gene: TRBJ2-7; clone size: .; D gene: TRBD1; CDR3 DNA: TGTGCCAGCAGCTACGGGACAGGGGACTACGAGCAGTACTTC; CDR3 protein: CASSYGTGDYEQYF
V gene: TRBV25-1; J gene: TRBJ2-1; clone size: once; D gene: .; CDR3 DNA: TGTGCCAGCAGTGAATTAAGCCTAGCCGCTGAGCAGTTCTTC; CDR3 protein: CASSELSLAAEQFF
V gene: TRBV5-1; J gene: TRBJ1-4; clone size: .; D gene: .; CDR3 DNA: TGCGCCAGCAGCGAGGGCCTGGGGGAAAAACTGTTTTTT; CDR3 protein: CASSEGLGEKLFF
V gene: TRBV5-7; J gene: TRBJ2-1; clone size: many; D gene: .; CDR3 DNA: TGTGCCAGCAGCTTGGACAACTACAATGAGCAGTTCTTC; CDR3 protein: CASSLDNYNEQFF
V gene: TRBV12-5; J gene: TRBJ2-6; clone size: .; D gene: TRBD1; CDR3 DNA: TGTGCTAGTGGTTTGAGGACAGGGGTGGGGGCCAACGTCCTGACTTTC; CDR3 protein: CASGLRTGVGANVLTF
V gene: TRBV7-9; J gene: TRBJ2-2; clone size: .; D gene: .; CDR3 DNA: TGTGCCAGCAGCTTAATAGTAGGAGGGGCAAACACCGGGGAGCTGTTTTTT; CDR3 protein: CASSLIVGGANTGELFF
V gene: TRBV5-4; J gene: TRBJ2-7; clone size: .; D gene: TRBD1; CDR3 DNA: TGTGCCAGCAGCCGGGACAGTCTCGACGAGCAGTACTTC; CDR3 protein: CASSRDSLDEQYF
V gene: TRBV9; J gene: TRBJ1-2; clone size: .; D gene: TRBD1; CDR3 DNA: TGTGCCAGCAGCCCAACCGGGACAGGGGTTTCCGCAAATGGCTACACCTTC; CDR3 protein: CASSPTGTGVSANGYTF
V gene: TRBV11-3; J gene: TRBJ2-5; clone size: .; D gene: .; CDR3 DNA: TGTGCCAGCAGCTTAACTATACAAGAGACCCAGTACTTC; CDR3 protein: CASSLTIQETQYF
V gene: TRBV19; J gene: TRBJ2-3; clone size: .; D gene: TRBD2; CDR3 DNA: TGTGCCAGTAGTATGGGACTAGCGGGGAACACAGATACGCAGTATTTT; CDR3 protein: CASSMGLAGNTDTQYF
V gene: TRBV7-2; J gene: TRBJ2-5; clone size: .; D gene: TRBD2; CDR3 DNA: TGTGCCAGCCGAAGACGTAGCGGGGGGGCCGTGGAGACCCAGTACTTC; CDR3 protein: CASRRRSGGAVETQYF
V gene: TRBV6-1; J gene: TRBJ1-2; clone size: .; D gene: .; CDR3 DNA: TGTGCCAGCAGTGAAGTTAGCAACTCCTTCTATGGCTACACCTTC; CDR3 protein: CASSEVSNSFYGYTF
V gene: TRBV7-9; J gene: TRBJ2-1; clone size: few; D gene: .; CDR3 DNA: TGTGCCAGCAGACCTAAGGAGAACTACAATGAGCAGTTCTTC; CDR3 protein: CASRPKENYNEQFF
V gene: TRBV14; J gene: TRBJ1-2; clone size: .; D gene: TRBD1; CDR3 DNA: TGTGCCAGCAGCCGACAGGGTACTGGCTATGGCTACACCTTC; CDR3 protein: CASSRQGTGYGYTF
V gene: TRBV5-1; J gene: TRBJ1-1; clone size: .; D gene: .; CDR3 DNA: TGCGCCAGCAGCTTACAAACAGGGACTGAAGCTTTCTTT; CDR3 protein: CASSLQTGTEAFF
V gene: TRBV5-4; J gene: TRBJ1-1; clone size: .; D gene: .; CDR3 DNA: TGTGCCAGCAGCTTCAGGGGCACTGAAGCTTTCTTT; CDR3 protein: CASSFRGTEAFF
V gene: TRBV12-5; J gene: TRBJ2-1; clone size: .; D gene: .; CDR3 DNA: TGTGCTAGTGGTCCCGACAGAGCTCGATACAATGAGCAGTTCTTC; CDR3 protein: CASGPDRARYNEQFF
V gene: TRBV19; J gene: TRBJ2-3; clone size: few; D gene: .; CDR3 DNA: TGTGCCAGTAGTATTTTCCAAGATACGCAGTATTTT; CDR3 protein: CASSIFQDTQYF
V gene: TRBV5-4; J gene: TRBJ1-3; clone size: .; D gene: TRBD1; CDR3 DNA: TGTGCCAGCAGCCGACGACAGGGGGCGACTGGAAACACCATATATTTT; CDR3 protein: CASSRRQGATGNTIYF
V gene: TRBV7-2; J gene: TRBJ1-2; clone size: .; D gene: .; CDR3 DNA: TGTGCCAGCAGCTTAGCTACGGGAGGGTCCTTAGACTATGGCTACACCTTC; CDR3 protein: CASSLATGGSLDYGYTF
V gene: TRBV11-2; J gene: TRBJ2-2; clone size: .; D gene: TRBD1; CDR3 DNA: TGTGCCAGCAGCTCGGACAGGGGGAACACCGGGGAGCTGTTTTTT; CDR3 protein: CASSSDRGNTGELFF
V gene: TRBV6-5; J gene: TRBJ1-4; clone size: .; D gene: .; CDR3 DNA: TGTGCCAGCAGTCCCCGGGGGGTTGGAGAAAAACTGTTTTTT; CDR3 protein: CASSPRGVGEKLFF
V gene: TRBV9; J gene: TRBJ2-1; clone size: .; D gene: .; CDR3 DNA: TGTGCCAGCAGCGTAGCCACCGGGAATACGGACAATGAGCAGTTCTTC; CDR3 protein: CASSVATGNTDNEQFF
V gene: TRBV28; J gene: TRBJ2-5; clone size: .; D gene: .; CDR3 DNA: TGTGCCAGCAGCTCGACAGGAGGCCAAGAGACCCAGTACTTC; CDR3 protein: CASSSTGGQETQYF
V gene: TRBV15; J gene: TRBJ2-6; clone size: once; D gene: .; CDR3 DNA: TGTGCCACCCAGGACAACTCTGGGGCCAACGTCCTGACTTTC; CDR3 protein: CATQDNSGANVLTF
V gene: TRBV24-1; J gene: TRBJ1-6; clone size: .; D gene: TRBD1; CDR3 DNA: TGTGCGGAGGAAGGTACGGGACAGTATAATTCACCCCTCCACTTT; CDR3 protein: CAEEGTGQYNSPLHF
V gene: TRBV7-3; J gene: TRBJ2-2; clone size: once; D gene: TRBD2; CDR3 DNA: TGTGCCAGCAGCCCGCTAGCGGGGACGACCGGGGAGCTGTTTTTT; CDR3 protein: CASSPLAGTTGELFF
V gene: TRBV11-2; J gene: TRBJ2-3; clone size: .; D gene: .; CDR3 DNA: TGTGCCAGCAGCCCAGCCGAGGTGTTTACTAGCACAGATACGCAGTATTTT; CDR3 protein: CASSPAEVFTSTDTQYF
V gene: TRBV5-4; J gene: TRBJ1-1; clone size: .; D gene: .; CDR3 DNA: TGTGCCAGCAGCTTGCAGGGTCAGAACACTGAAGCTTTCTTT; CDR3 protein: CASSLQGQNTEAFF